Each of the 32 T cell receptor beta chains below was sequenced from the same sample in a study of post-analysis software for immune sequencing data. General study results and limits: Among 4 or 5 TRBV segments more frequent in patients than controls were TRBV5-6, TRBV5-1 and TRBV20-1.

Unique molecular identifiers were carried by the TCR beta cDNA libraries. MiXCR, run by TCRdb on the PCR reads, gives a single entry per CDR3 protein. The sample holds 380,000 or so distinct CDR3 sequences, roughly 38% seen once. These TCRs are of unknown antigen specificity. Sequencing used blood. The receptors were gathered from a girl aged 10 to 17 with multiple sclerosis.

The rearrangement links TRBV5-1 to TRBJ1-2; 8 bases line up with TRBD1. In germline, CDR1 is SGHRS, CDR2 YFSETQ. Unmatched junction bases numbered 11, after V lost 1 base and J lost 0 bases. There are 18 residues in the CDR3. CDR3 protein: CASSLTGQETPTNYGYTF. The CDR3 region has the DNA TGCGCCAGCAGCTTGACGGGACAGGAGACCCCTACTAACTATGGCTACACCTTC.

This clonotype was seen more than once but under ten times. V and J are TRBV20-1 and TRBJ2-1; D is ambiguous. The length of the CDR3 is 12 residues. Trimming removed 3 bases from V and 7 bases from J, with 10 bases in between. Germline CDR1 and CDR2: DFQATT and SNEGSKA (reference sequence). This CDR3 reads CSASRKGNEQFF. CDR3 DNA sequence: TGCAGTGCTAGCCGCAAGGGAAATGAGCAGTTCTTC.

With respect to this clonotype: At one end the junction does not follow the germline gene, possibly because of a read error. The chain is built from TRBV7-6 and TRBJ1-5; 10 bases fit TRBD1. The CDR3 is 15 amino acids. The germline CDR1 and CDR2 sequences are SGHVS and FNYEAQ. This chain's CDR3 is CAGSPDRGLNQPQHF. Written as DNA, the CDR3 is TGTGCCGGCAGCCCCGACAGGGGGCTCAATCAGCCCCAGCATTTT. Supplemented by reference TRBV7-6 and TRBJ1-5, the full variable domain reads GAGVSQSPRYKVTKRGQDVALRCDPISGHVSLYWYRQALGQGPEFLTYFNYEAQQDKSGLPNDRFSAERPEGSISTLTIQRTEQRDSAMYRCAGSPDRGLNQPQHFGDGTRLSIL.

To note about this clonotype: Just one base apart from a much larger clone, this may be a read error. This chain connects TRBV14 to TRBJ2-3; 10 positions agree with TRBD2. The CDR3 has 20 amino acids. The germline V gene has CDR1 SGHDN and CDR2 FVKESK. CDR3 sequence (DNA): TGTGACAGCAGCCCCGGAGGAGCGGGGGGGCCTGTTGAGAGGGGAGATACGCAGTATTTT. Its protein product is CDSSPGGAGGPVERGDTQYF.

About this clonotype itself: The junction and the germline gene differ at one end; a read error may be behind it. The chain uses TRBV7-9 and TRBJ2-5; D gene uncertain. Germline V gene lookup returns CDR1 SEHNR and CDR2 FQNEAQ (reference sequence). The CDR3 consists of 14 residues. CDR3 DNA sequence: TGTACCAGCAGCTTTCGAGAAGGACCAGAGACCCAGTACTTC. Its translation is CTSSFREGPETQYF.

Comments on this clonotype: One end of the junction does not line up with germline, which may come from a read error. V usage is TRBV5-1 and J usage is TRBJ2-5; D is possibly TRBD2 (7 bases). The CDR3 has 15 residues. The germline V gene encodes CDR1 SGHRS and CDR2 YFSETQ. This chain's CDR3 is CASSLEGGAQKTQYF. CDR3 bases: TGCGCCAGCAGCTTGGAGGGGGGGGCCCAAAAGACCCAGTACTTC.

This chain joins TRBV24-1 and TRBJ1-5, with D perhaps matching TRBD1 (6 bases). CDR1 and CDR2 from the germline V gene are KGHDR and SFDVKD. The CDR3 sequence is 15 residues long. V dropped 3 bases and J dropped 10 bases, with 18 bases sitting between them. The CDR3 spells CATSDDRGGTGPQHF. The CDR3 bases are TGTGCCACCAGTGATGACAGAGGGGGTACGGGTCCCCAGCATTTT.

This chain connects TRBV7-2 to TRBJ1-2; no definite D call. Germline CDR1 and CDR2: SGHTA and FQGNSA. This CDR3 is built from 14 residues. The V and J ends lost 5 bases and 0 bases respectively, with 10 bases between them. CDR3 DNA sequence: TGTGCCAGCAGCCGACCTGGCTCTAACTATGGCTACACCTTC. Translation: CASSRPGSNYGYTF.

The J gene is TRBJ2-1, the V gene TRBV7-9, with TRBD2 matching 7 bases. Per germline, CDR1 SEHNR and CDR2 FQNEAQ (reference sequence). This CDR3 is 17 amino acids long. The J segment lost 6 bases and the V segment lost 1 base, leaving 12 bases of the junction unmatched. DNA for the CDR3: TGTGCCAGCAGCTTAGTATCGGGAAGTGGCGGGGGCAATGAGCAGTTCTTC. Amino acids: CASSLVSGSGGGNEQFF.

This clonotype has a handful of counts. V and J are TRBV28 and TRBJ2-7; 7 nucleotides agree with TRBD1. CDR1 is MDHEN, CDR2 SYDVKM, per germline. The CDR3 totals 13 residues. Losses at the gene ends were 5 bases for V and 3 bases for J; bases not matched to a gene: 4. DNA of the CDR3: TGTGCCAGCAGTGTCCAGGGGGTCTACGAGCAGTACTTC. This encodes CASSVQGVYEQYF.

This chain links TRBV4-1 with TRBJ2-3; 14 bases map to TRBD2. J lost 0 bases, V lost 4 bases, and 9 bases had no gene match. The germline gives CDR1 MGHRA, CDR2 YSYEKL. The CDR3 sequence is 19 residues long. CDR3 in DNA: TGCGCCAGCAGCCCCCTCGGACTAGCGGGGGGCCGGAGCACAGATACGCAGTATTTT. Residues: CASSPLGLAGGRSTDTQYF.

This sequence joins TRBV29-1 and TRBJ1-1; a possible D gene is TRBD1 (5 bases). Trimming removed 1 base from V and 1 base from J, with 7 bases in between. CDR1 and CDR2 from the germline V gene are SQVTM and ANQGSEA. This CDR3 has 13 amino acids. CDR3: CSVEGQGNTEAFF. In DNA, the CDR3 is TGCAGCGTTGAAGGGCAGGGGAACACTGAAGCTTTCTTT.

The rearrangement links TRBV12-3 or TRBV12-4 to TRBJ2-1; unclear D gene. Trimming removed 2 bases at V and 0 bases at J, with 11 bases between. The CDR3 extends over 16 amino acids. The CDR3 spells CASSLIGLSSYNEQFF. CDR3 sequence (DNA): TGTGCCAGCAGTTTAATAGGGCTTAGCTCCTACAATGAGCAGTTCTTC.

The CDR3 sequence is CASSFGVVTEAFF. The DNA for the CDR3 is TGTGCCAGCAGTTTCGGTGTAGTCACTGAAGCTTTCTTT. The V call is TRBV6-5, the J call TRBJ1-1; D gene unclear. The V end was cut by 4 bases, the J end by 4 bases, with 10 bases between. This CDR3 region has 13 residues. In germline, CDR1 is MNHEY, CDR2 SVGAGI.

Only one count was recorded for this clonotype. V and J are TRBV25-1 and TRBJ1-4; TRBD1 aligns across 9 bases. This CDR3 contains 18 residues. Per the germline V gene, CDR1 is MGHDK and CDR2 is SYGVNS. V lost 4 bases and J lost 6; bases outside the gene matches: 15. CDR3 protein: CASSAPPGQGSSDEKLFF. The DNA of the CDR3 is TGTGCCAGCAGTGCCCCCCCGGGACAGGGAAGTTCGGATGAAAAACTGTTTTTT.

This chain connects TRBV5-6 to TRBJ2-7; 9 bases are a match to TRBD2. The CDR3 has 14 residues. V shed 2 bases, J shed 3 bases, and the junction held 3 bases outside the gene matches. Per the germline V gene, CDR1 is SGHDT and CDR2 is YYEEEE. CDR3 loop: CASSFVSGSYEQYF. The CDR3, as DNA: TGTGCCAGCAGCTTTGTTAGCGGGAGCTACGAGCAGTACTTC.

The rearrangement uses TRBV11-2 and TRBJ1-6; 7 bases agree with TRBD1. The germline V gene has CDR1 SGHAT and CDR2 FQNNGV. This CDR3 spans 14 amino acids. Trimming at V came to 5 bases and at J to 7 bases, leaving 5 bases not matched to a gene. CDR3 coding DNA: TGTGCCAGCAGCCATGGGACAGTAAATTCACCCCTCCACTTT. Residues: CASSHGTVNSPLHF.

This clonotype was counted a single time. The chain joins TRBV6-1 to TRBJ1-1, with D uncertain. This CDR3 spans 14 amino acids. Germline V CDR1 and CDR2: MNHNS, SASEGT. The V and J ends lost 2 bases and 0 bases respectively, with 7 bases between them. CDR3 nucleotides: TGTGCCAGCAGTGAAATTAAGATGAACACTGAAGCTTTCTTT. Protein product: CASSEIKMNTEAFF.

This clonotype occurred a few times. This rearrangement joins TRBV20-1 to TRBJ2-7, with a possible D match to TRBD1 (6 bases). This CDR3 comprises 13 residues. The germline V gene has CDR1 DFQATT and CDR2 SNEGSKA (reference sequence). V was shortened by 5 bases and J by 0 bases, with 11 bases between the two germline ends. Written as DNA, the CDR3 is TGCAGTGCTCTCCGGGACATCTCCTACGAGCAGTACTTC. Protein: CSALRDISYEQYF.

The chain has TRBV6-6 and TRBJ2-1; D possibly corresponds to TRBD1 (7 bases). The CDR3 contains 17 residues. The germline V gene encodes CDR1 MNHNY and CDR2 SVGAGI (reference sequence). V was clipped by 4 bases and J by 0 bases, with 16 bases between them. CDR3 in DNA: TGTGCCAGCAGTTCCAGGGGGGCCCAAAGCTCCTACAATGAGCAGTTCTTC. It translates to CASSSRGAQSSYNEQFF.

This chain links TRBV6-2 or TRBV6-3 with TRBJ2-7; D ambiguous. Germline CDR1 is MNHEY and CDR2 is SVGEGT. CDR3 length equals 15 residues. The germline V and J ends were trimmed by 2 bases and 3 bases, with 14 bases remaining between them. CDR3 sequence: CASSYGSALGYEQYF. The CDR3 DNA is TGTGCCAGCAGTTACGGGTCCGCCCTGGGCTACGAGCAGTACTTC.

This clonotype occurred a few times. The chain has TRBV4-1 and TRBJ2-7; D is perhaps TRBD1 (6 bases). Germline values: CDR1 MGHRA, CDR2 YSYEKL. V was clipped by 3 bases and J by 3 bases, with 9 bases between them. This CDR3 comprises 13 residues. This CDR3 is CASSQDSYYEQYF. CDR3 bases: TGCGCCAGCAGCCAGGACAGCTACTACGAGCAGTACTTC.

The rearrangement uses TRBV3-1 and TRBJ2-5; D is unclear. Germline V gene lookup returns CDR1 LGHDT and CDR2 YNNKEL (reference sequence). The CDR3 length is 14 residues. Trimming took off 0 bases at V and 11 bases at J, with 16 bases between the two ends. CDR3 sequence: CASSQDNNVNEQYF. CDR3 coding DNA: TGTGCCAGCAGCCAAGATAACAACGTCAATGAGCAGTACTTC.

This clonotype showed up just a few times. The chain has TRBV12-3 or TRBV12-4 and TRBJ2-1, with TRBD2 matching 10 bases. The ends lost 3 bases at V and 0 bases at J; junction bases unmatched: 11. The CDR3 covers 19 residues. The CDR3 DNA sequence: TGTGCCAGCAGTTTTTCCCTAGCGGGGGAGGTTAGCTCCTACAATGAGCAGTTCTTC. This gives the protein CASSFSLAGEVSSYNEQFF.

The chain combines TRBV2 with TRBJ2-3, with TRBD2 matching 11 bases. The V segment lost 8 bases and the J segment 2 bases; nucleotides outside the gene matches: 6. This CDR3 comprises 15 residues. CDR1 and CDR2 (germline): SNHLY, FYNNEI. This chain's CDR3 is CASLTSGGTTDTQYF. The CDR3 nucleotides are TGTGCCAGCTTAACTAGCGGGGGTACCACAGATACGCAGTATTTT.

This chain joins TRBV5-1 and TRBJ1-6; 7 bases fit TRBD1. Germline assignment: CDR1 SGHRS and CDR2 YFSETQ. V was clipped by 3 bases and J by 0 bases; unmatched bases: 3. This CDR3 region has 16 residues. CDR3 coding DNA: TGCGCCAGCAGCTCGGGACAGAGCTCCTATAATTCACCCCTCCACTTT. Translated, it gives CASSSGQSSYNSPLHF. Combining the CDR3 with reference TRBV5-1 and TRBJ1-6 gives the whole variable domain KAGVTQTPRYLIKTRGQQVTLSCSPISGHRSVSWYQQTPGQGLQFLFEYFSETQRNKGNFPGRFSGRQFSNSRSEMNVSTLELGDSALYLCASSSGQSSYNSPLHFGNGTRLTVT.

This clonotype has only a few counts. The chain joins TRBV7-9 to TRBJ2-7; 9 bases are shared with TRBD1. The junction had 6 bases not matched to a gene; V was cut back by 4 bases and J by 5 bases. CDR3 length: 14 residues. The V gene's germline CDR1 is SEHNR and CDR2 FQNEAQ (reference sequence). This CDR3 is CASSYRDRVDEQYF. The DNA for the CDR3 is TGTGCCAGCAGCTACCGGGACAGGGTCGACGAGCAGTACTTC. Complete variable domain (other parts from reference TRBV7-9 and TRBJ2-7): DTGVSQNPRHKITKRGQNVTFRCDPISEHNRLYWYRQTLGQGPEFLTYFQNEAQLEKSRLLSDRFSAERPKGSFSTLEIQRTEQGDSAMYLCASSYRDRVDEQYFGPGTRLTVT.

This clonotype showed up just once. The CDR3 DNA is TGTGCCTGGCAGACAGTAAACTATGGCTACACCTTC. Translating it yields CAWQTVNYGYTF. The chain has TRBV30 and TRBJ1-2; tentative D call: TRBD1 (5 bases). The CDR3 is made up of 12 amino acids. Trimming cost V 5 bases and J 2 bases, with 9 bases left between them. Germline V lookup: CDR1 GTSNPN, CDR2 SVGIG (reference sequence).

A few counts support this clonotype. V gene TRBV14 combines with J gene TRBJ2-5; D remains ambiguous. V was shortened by 4 bases and J by 5 bases, with 11 bases between the two germline ends. The CDR3 consists of 13 residues. Germline V gene lookup returns CDR1 SGHDN and CDR2 FVKESK. CDR3 DNA: TGTGCCAGCAGCCCGGTCTGGCAGGAGACCCAGTACTTC. Its protein is CASSPVWQETQYF.

This sequence joins TRBV20-1 and TRBJ1-6; D is ambiguous. Per germline, CDR1 DFQATT and CDR2 SNEGSKA (reference sequence). This CDR3 contains 14 residues. V gave up 3 bases and J gave up 6 bases, with 12 bases separating them. The CDR3 DNA sequence: TGCAGTGCTAGGGGTGGAACCCTTAATTCACCCCTCCACTTT. It encodes CSARGGTLNSPLHF.

As to this clonotype: Sequence at one end of the junction differs from germline and may be a read error. V usage is TRBV20-1 and J usage is TRBJ1-2, with D tentatively TRBD1 (5 bases). This CDR3 is built from 14 residues. In germline, CDR1 is DFQATT, CDR2 SNEGSKA (reference sequence). The CDR3 loop reads CNAKGTDANYGYTF. CDR3 DNA sequence: TGCAATGCTAAAGGGACGGATGCTAACTATGGCTACACCTTC.

This clonotype has a handful of counts. V is TRBV15 and J is TRBJ2-5, with 8 nucleotides matching TRBD1. The DNA end is a closer match to TRBJ2-7, so the J assignment may be wrong. Germline V gene data show CDR1 as LNHNV and CDR2 as YYDKDF (reference sequence). The CDR3 has 16 residues. The CDR3 DNA follows: TGTGCCACCAGCAGCTGGGACAGGAGAAGTTTATACGAGCAGTACTTC. It translates to CATSSWDRRSLYEQYF.